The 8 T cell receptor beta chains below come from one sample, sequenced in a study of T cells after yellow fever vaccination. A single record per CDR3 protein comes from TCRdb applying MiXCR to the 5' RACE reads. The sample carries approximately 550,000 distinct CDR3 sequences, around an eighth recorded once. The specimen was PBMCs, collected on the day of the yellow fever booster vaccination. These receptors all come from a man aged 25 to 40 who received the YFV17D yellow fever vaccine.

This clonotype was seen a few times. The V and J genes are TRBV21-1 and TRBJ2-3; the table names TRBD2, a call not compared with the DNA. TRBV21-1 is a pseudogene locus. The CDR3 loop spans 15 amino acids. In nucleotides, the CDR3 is TGTGCCAGCAGCAAAGTTGGGACAACCGGGGATACGCAGTATTTT. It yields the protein CASSKVGTTGDTQYF.

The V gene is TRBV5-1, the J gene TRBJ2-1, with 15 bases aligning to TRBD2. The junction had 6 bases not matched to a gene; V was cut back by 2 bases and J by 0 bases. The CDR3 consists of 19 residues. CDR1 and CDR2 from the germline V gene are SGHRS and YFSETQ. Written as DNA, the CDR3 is TGCGCCAGCAGCTTTCGGGGACTAGCGGGAGGTGACTCCTACAATGAGCAGTTCTTC. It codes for CASSFRGLAGGDSYNEQFF. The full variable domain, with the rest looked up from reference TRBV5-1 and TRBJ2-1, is KAGVTQTPRYLIKTRGQQVTLSCSPISGHRSVSWYQQTPGQGLQFLFEYFSETQRNKGNFPGRFSGRQFSNSRSEMNVSTLELGDSALYLCASSFRGLAGGDSYNEQFFGPGTRLTVL.

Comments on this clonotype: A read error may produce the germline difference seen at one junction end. CDR3 sequence reads: CASTLGGYTDTQYF. The DNA of the CDR3 is TGCGCCAGCACCTTGGGGGGATACACAGATACGCAGTATTTT. The chain joins TRBV5-1 to TRBJ2-3; maybe TRBD2 (6 bases). The germline gives CDR1 SGHRS, CDR2 YFSETQ. The CDR3 length is 14 residues.

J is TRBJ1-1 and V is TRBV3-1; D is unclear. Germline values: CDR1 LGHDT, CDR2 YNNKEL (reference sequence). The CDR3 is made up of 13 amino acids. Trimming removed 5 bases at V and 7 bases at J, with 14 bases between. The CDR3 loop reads CASSYLSGIEAFF. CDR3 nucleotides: TGTGCCAGCAGCTATCTTTCCGGAATTGAAGCTTTCTTT.

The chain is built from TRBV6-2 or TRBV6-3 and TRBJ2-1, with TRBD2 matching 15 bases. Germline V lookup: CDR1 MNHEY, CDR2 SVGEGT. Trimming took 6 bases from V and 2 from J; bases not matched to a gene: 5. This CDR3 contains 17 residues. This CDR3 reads CASRGLAGGAPYNEQFF. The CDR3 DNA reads TGTGCCAGCAGGGGACTAGCGGGAGGCGCCCCCTACAATGAGCAGTTCTTC.

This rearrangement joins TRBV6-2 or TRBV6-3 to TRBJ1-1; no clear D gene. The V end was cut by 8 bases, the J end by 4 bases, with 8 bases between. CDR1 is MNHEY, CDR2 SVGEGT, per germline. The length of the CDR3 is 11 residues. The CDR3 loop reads CASLRFTEAFF. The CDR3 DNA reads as TGTGCCAGCTTAAGATTCACTGAAGCTTTCTTT.

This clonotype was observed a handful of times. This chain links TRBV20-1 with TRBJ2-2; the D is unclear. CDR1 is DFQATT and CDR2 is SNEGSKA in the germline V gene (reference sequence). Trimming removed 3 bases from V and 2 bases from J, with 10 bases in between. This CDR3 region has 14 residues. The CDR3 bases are TGCAGTGCTAGGGGCTACCCTAACACCGGGGAGCTGTTTTTT. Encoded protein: CSARGYPNTGELFF.

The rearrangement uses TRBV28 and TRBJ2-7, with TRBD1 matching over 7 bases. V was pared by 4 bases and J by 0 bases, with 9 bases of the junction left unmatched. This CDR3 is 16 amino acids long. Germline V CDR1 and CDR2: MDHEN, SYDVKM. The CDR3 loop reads CASSWDPGTVSYEQYF. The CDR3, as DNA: TGTGCCAGCAGTTGGGATCCCGGGACAGTCTCCTACGAGCAGTACTTC.